This T cell receptor (beta chain) was documented in a study of shared clonotypes between healthy human individuals. Study at large: Donors had three CD4 naive, three CD4 memory, two CD8 naive and one CD8 memory plate apiece.

Positively selected for CCR7, the CD45RO-negative cells used as naive CD8 cells excluded terminally differentiated effector memory CD45RA+ cells. Those who donated, Caucasian adults without exception, all lived in Nashville, Tennessee. Findings and limits, study-wide: About 5.2% was the fraction of naive CD4 clonotypes found shared across a few donors.

Replicate sorted-subset PCRs were loaded with around 200 ng DNA, about 30,000 T cell genomes. Produced via immunoSEQ multiplex PCR; TCRdb's table is partial and in-frame only. The repertoire includes roughly 570,000 clones, 95% to 98% of them detected once, and less than 0.35% sits in the top ten. The CDR3 is 15 residues long. Germline CDR1 and CDR2: SGHVS and FNYEAQ. J gave up 3 bases and V 2 bases, and 6 bases lay outside the gene matches. Comment on this clone: As yet, its antigen is unknown.

This rearrangement joins TRBV7-6 to TRBJ2-7; 8 positions match TRBD1. The sample comprised naive CD8+ T cells sorted from blood. The source is a man younger than 40 in good health. The CDR3 DNA reads TGTGCCAGCAGCTTATACGGGACAGGAGGCTACGAGCAGTACTTC. Amino acids: CASSLYGTGGYEQYF.